This T cell receptor (beta chain) derives from a study of T cells in localized non-small cell lung cancer. Generated by immunoSEQ multiplex PCR, the TCRdb table keeps only in-frame clones and is missing some. Seen here are 28,000 or so clones, roughly 90% observed once, and the top ten hold around 3.9%. CDR3 length equals 14 residues. V was pared by 5 bases and J by 3 bases, with 9 bases of the junction left unmatched. Germline V CDR1 and CDR2: SQVTM, ANQGSEA. The chain links TRBV29-1 to TRBJ2-5; 7 nucleotides line up with TRBD2. This TCR was recovered from a female donor over 55 with stage II squamous cell lung carcinoma. Sequencing was performed on peripheral blood, taken before any cancer treatment. For the CDR3, the DNA is TGCAGCGTTTATAGGCGGGGGAGTAAAGAGACCCAGTACTTC. Its protein product is CSVYRRGSKETQYF.